This T cell receptor beta chain was profiled in a study of OX40 agonist ivuxolimab in advanced cancers. Study background: Clinicians treated patients with ivuxolimab, an agonistic anti-OX40 (CD134) antibody. A diagnosis of hepatocellular carcinoma, melanoma, renal cell or head and neck cancer was present in dose-escalation patients. Notes on the study in general: Researchers did not determine the expanded peripheral T cells' antigen specificity.

The method was immunoSEQ multiplex PCR; TCRdb's version includes in-frame clones alone and lacks a portion of them. The sample gives tens of thousands of clones, 75% to 85% of which show up once; over 1% is in the top ten. Germline CDR1 and CDR2: LGHNA and YSLEER. This CDR3 comprises 14 residues. V lost 0 bases and J 2 bases, leaving 7 bases between the germline ends. On cycle 4 day 1 and cycle 7 day 1, as well as at baseline, blood was sampled. This clone was recorded a few times. Its cognate antigen is unknown. Sequenced material: CD4+ or CD8+ T cells sorted from blood, taken in a trial of the OX40 agonist ivuxolimab. This sequence joins TRBV4-3 and TRBJ1-1; no clear D. The receptor was isolated from an adult with an advanced solid tumor such as melanoma, head and neck, liver or kidney cancer. CDR3 residues: CASSQDLGNTEAFF. CDR3 DNA sequence: TGCGCCAGCAGCCAAGATCTTGGAAACACTGAAGCTTTCTTT.